This paragraph reports one T cell receptor beta chain. The antigen is not known. This sample is part of a study of cytomegalovirus exposure and HLA in healthy donors. Study-level background: Samples from HLA-typed donors yielded 65 million to 85 million unique TCRs in an early data release.

The V and J ends lost 4 bases and 5 bases respectively, with 18 bases between them. Germline values: CDR1 LNHDA, CDR2 SQIVND (reference sequence). The length of the CDR3 is 15 residues. Study conclusions and caveats: More than 150 TCR beta chains were listed as cytomegalovirus-associated. It was reported in a later analysis that an Asian-associated ancestry cluster showed fewer N-insertions than the approximately 690-donor mean.

The PCR was carried out with 60 Vbeta primers and 13 Jbeta primers. As processed by the authors: The count from a later analysis was 79 million or so unique TCR beta chains, approximately 9.9 million of them shared. Assay: immunoSEQ multiplex PCR; the TCRdb copy retains only in-frame clones and omits some. V and J calls and clone size are copied from that table; D and trimming were computed from the DNA. This table lists about 83,000 clones. The TCR sequence derives from a man younger than 35 in good health and CMV-seropositive. Sequenced material: PBMCs. This rearrangement joins TRBV19 to TRBJ2-7, with a tentative D call TRBD2 (6 bases). The CDR3 DNA reads TGTGCCAGTAGTAAGGACCGCAGGGAGGACAACGAGCAGTACTTC. It specifies CASSKDRREDNEQYF. Looking up the rest from reference TRBV19 and TRBJ2-7 gives the full variable domain: DGGITQSPKYLFRKEGQNVTLSCEQNLNHDAMYWYRQDPGQGLRLIYYSQIVNDFQKGDIAEGYSVSREKKESFPLTVTSAQKNPTAFYLCASSKDRREDNEQYFGPGTRLTVT.